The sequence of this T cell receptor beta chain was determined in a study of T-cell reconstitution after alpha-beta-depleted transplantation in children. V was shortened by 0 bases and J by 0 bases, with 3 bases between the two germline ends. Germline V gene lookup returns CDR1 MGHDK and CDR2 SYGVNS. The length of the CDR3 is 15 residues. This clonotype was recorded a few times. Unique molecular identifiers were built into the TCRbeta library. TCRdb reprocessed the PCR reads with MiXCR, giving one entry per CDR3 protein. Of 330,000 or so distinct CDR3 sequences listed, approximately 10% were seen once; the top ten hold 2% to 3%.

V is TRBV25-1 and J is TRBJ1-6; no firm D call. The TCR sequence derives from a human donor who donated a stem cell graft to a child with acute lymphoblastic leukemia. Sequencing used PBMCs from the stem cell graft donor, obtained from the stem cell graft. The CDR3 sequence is CASSEYDSYNSPLHF. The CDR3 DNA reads TGTGCCAGCAGTGAATATGACTCCTATAATTCACCCCTCCACTTT.